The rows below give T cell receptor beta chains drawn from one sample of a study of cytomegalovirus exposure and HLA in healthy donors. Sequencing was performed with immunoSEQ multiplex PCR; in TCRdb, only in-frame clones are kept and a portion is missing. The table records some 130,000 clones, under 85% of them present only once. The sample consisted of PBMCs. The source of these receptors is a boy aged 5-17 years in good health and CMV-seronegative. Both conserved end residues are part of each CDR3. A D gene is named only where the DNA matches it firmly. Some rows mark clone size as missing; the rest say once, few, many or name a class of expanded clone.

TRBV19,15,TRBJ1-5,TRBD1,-,TGTGCCAGTAGTTACAGGGGAGTCGCCAATCAGCCCCAGCATTTT,CASSYRGVANQPQHF
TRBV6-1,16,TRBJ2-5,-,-,TGTGCCAGCAGTGAGTCGGGGTATGGAGGGGGCGAGACCCAGTACTTC,CASSESGYGGGETQYF
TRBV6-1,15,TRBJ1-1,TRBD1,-,TGTGCCAGCAGTGGACAGGGGGTTAGGTACACTGAAGCTTTCTTT,CASSGQGVRYTEAFF
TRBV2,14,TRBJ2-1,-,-,TGTGCCAGCAGTGAAGCGATAATATGGAGTAACCAGTTCTTC,CASSEAIIWSNQFF
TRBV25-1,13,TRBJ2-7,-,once,TGTGCCAGCAGTGAAGGCGGCTTGGGCGAGCAGTACTTC,CASSEGGLGEQYF
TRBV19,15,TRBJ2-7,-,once,TGTGCCAGTAGTACTACCAGGACCAGCAGGGACGAGCAGTACTTC,CASSTTRTSRDEQYF
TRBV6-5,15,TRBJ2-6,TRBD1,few,TGTGCCAGCAGTTTGACAGGGTATGGGGCCAACGTCCTGACTTTC,CASSLTGYGANVLTF
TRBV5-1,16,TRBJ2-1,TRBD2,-,TGCGCCAGCAGCTTGGGGACTAGTCTTTTCTACAATGAGCAGTTCTTC,CASSLGTSLFYNEQFF
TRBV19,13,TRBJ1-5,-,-,TGTGCCAGTAGTACACAGGGTGGTCAGCCCCAGCATTTT,CASSTQGGQPQHF
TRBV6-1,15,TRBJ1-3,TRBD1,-,TGTGCCAGCAGCCCGGGACAGGGGCCTGGAAACACCATATATTTT,CASSPGQGPGNTIYF
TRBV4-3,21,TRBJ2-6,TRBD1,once,TGCGCCAGCAGCCAAGAGGTGGGGCGAGAGACAGGGGGGCCTGGGGCCAACGTCCTGACTTTC,CASSQEVGRETGGPGANVLTF
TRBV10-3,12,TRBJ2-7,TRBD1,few,TGTGCCTTACGGGACAGTACCTACGAGCAGTACTTC,CALRDSTYEQYF
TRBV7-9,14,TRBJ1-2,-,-,TGTGCCAGCACCCTAGGGGGGGGCTGGTATGGCTACACCTTC,CASTLGGGWYGYTF
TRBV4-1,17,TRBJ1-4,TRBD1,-,TGCGCCAGCAGCCAAGGACGGGGACAGGGGCGTGGCGAAAAACTGTTTTTT,CASSQGRGQGRGEKLFF
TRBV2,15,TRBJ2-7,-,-,TGTGCCAGCAGTGACCCCAGGGGGGACTCCTACGAGCAGTACTTC,CASSDPRGDSYEQYF
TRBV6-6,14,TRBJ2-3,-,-,TGTGCCAGCCGCCCGGGAATAAGCACAGATACGCAGTATTTT,CASRPGISTDTQYF
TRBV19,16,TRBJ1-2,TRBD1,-,TGTGCCAGTAGTATAGGTGAGGGGGCGAGGCCATATGGCTACACCTTC,CASSIGEGARPYGYTF
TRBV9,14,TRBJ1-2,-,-,TGTGCCAGCAGCCTGGACAGAGTCATCTATGGCTACACCTTC,CASSLDRVIYGYTF
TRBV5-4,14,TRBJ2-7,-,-,TGTGCCAGCAGGCCCCGGGATTTTTCCTACGAGCAGTACTTC,CASRPRDFSYEQYF
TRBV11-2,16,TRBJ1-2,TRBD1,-,TGTGCCAGCAGCTTCCCCCAAGGCCCCCAGGGGGACGGCTACACCTTC,CASSFPQGPQGDGYTF
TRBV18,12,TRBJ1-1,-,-,TGTGCCAGCCACAGACCGAACACTGAAGCTTTCTTT,CASHRPNTEAFF
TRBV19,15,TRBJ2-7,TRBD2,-,TGTGCCAGTACCCTGGGGGGACTAGGGCCGTCCGAGCAGTACTTC,CASTLGGLGPSEQYF
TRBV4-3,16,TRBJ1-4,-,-,TGCGCCAGCAGCCAACGCCCCGGAGGGGCGAATGAAAAACTGTTTTTT,CASSQRPGGANEKLFF
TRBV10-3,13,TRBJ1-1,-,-,TGTGCCATCAGTGAGTCGAACAGGGAGGAAGCTTTCTTT,CAISESNREEAFF
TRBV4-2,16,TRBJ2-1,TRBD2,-,TGTGCCAGCAGCCAAGTCTCTAGCGGGGCTTACAATGAGCAGTTCTTC,CASSQVSSGAYNEQFF
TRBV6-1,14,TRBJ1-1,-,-,TGTGCCAGCGACACGGACAGAGCGGACACTGAAGCTTTCTTT,CASDTDRADTEAFF
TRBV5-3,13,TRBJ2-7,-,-,TGTGCCAGAAGCTTGGGCAGTACCTACGAGCAGTACTTC,CARSLGSTYEQYF
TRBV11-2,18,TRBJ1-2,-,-,TGTGCCAGCAGCTCCGTTAGGGGTGGGAGGGAAGCATGGTATGGCTACACCTTC,CASSSVRGGREAWYGYTF
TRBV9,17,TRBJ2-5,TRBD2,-,TGTGCCAGCAGCGTAGCTACAGAGGGAGGGCGGCAAGAGACCCAGTACTTC,CASSVATEGGRQETQYF
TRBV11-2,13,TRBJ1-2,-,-,TGTGCCAGCAGTATCCAAGACACGTATGGCTACACCTTC,CASSIQDTYGYTF
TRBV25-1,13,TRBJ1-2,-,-,TGTGCCAGCACCCCAGGGGAGAGACGTGGCTACACCTTC,CASTPGERRGYTF
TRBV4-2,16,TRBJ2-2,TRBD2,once,TGTGCCAGCAGGGAACTAGCGGGAGAGAGCACCGGGGAGCTGTTTTTT,CASRELAGESTGELFF
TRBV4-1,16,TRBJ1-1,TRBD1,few,TGCGCCAGCAGCCGCACAGGGGGTAGTACGCGATGGAGAGCTTTCTTT,CASSRTGGSTRWRAFF
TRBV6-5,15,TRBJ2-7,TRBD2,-,TGTGCCAGCACCATAAGGACTAGCGGGTCCTACGAGCAGTACTTC,CASTIRTSGSYEQYF
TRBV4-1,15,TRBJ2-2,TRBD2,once,TGCGCCAGCAGCCGCGGGGGTCCGAACACCGGGGAGCTGTTTTTT,CASSRGGPNTGELFF
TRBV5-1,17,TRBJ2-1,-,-,TGCGCCAGCAGCTTTATGGGGTTCGCGGGTATTAACAATGAGCAGTTCTTC,CASSFMGFAGINNEQFF
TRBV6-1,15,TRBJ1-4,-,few,TGTGCCAGCAGTTTACAGGGTCCAACTAATGAAAAACTGTTTTTT,CASSLQGPTNEKLFF
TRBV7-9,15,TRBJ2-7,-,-,TGTGCCAGCAGCGTTAGCCGGAGGGCAGGCTACGAGCAGTACTTC,CASSVSRRAGYEQYF
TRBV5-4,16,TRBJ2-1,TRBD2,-,TGTGCCAGCAGCTTCGAGGGAGCGGGAACGTACAATGAGCAGTTCTTC,CASSFEGAGTYNEQFF
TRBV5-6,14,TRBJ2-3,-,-,TGTGCCAGCAGCGCGGGATTCAGTGCGGATACGCAGTATTTT,CASSAGFSADTQYF
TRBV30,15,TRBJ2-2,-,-,TGTGCCTGGAGTGTTTCAGGGCTCGGCACCGGGGAGCTGTTTTTT,CAWSVSGLGTGELFF
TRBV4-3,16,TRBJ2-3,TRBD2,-,TGCGCCAGCAGCCAAGGAACTAGCGGGAGGGTTGATACGCAGTATTTT,CASSQGTSGRVDTQYF
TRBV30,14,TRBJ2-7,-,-,TGTGCCTGGAGTGGGCAGGGCGTCTCCTACGAGCAGTACTTC,CAWSGQGVSYEQYF
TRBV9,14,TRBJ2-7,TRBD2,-,TGTGCCAGCAGCGGCGCCCGGGGAGGGCACGAGCAGTACTTC,CASSGARGGHEQYF
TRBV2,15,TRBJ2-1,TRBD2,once,TGTGCCAGCAGTGTTGGACTAGCGGGAGGCAATGAGCAGTTCTTC,CASSVGLAGGNEQFF
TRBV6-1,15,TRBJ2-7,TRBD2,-,TGTGCCAGCAGTGCGACTAGCGGGTCCTCCTACGAGCAGTACTTC,CASSATSGSSYEQYF
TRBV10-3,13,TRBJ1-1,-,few,TGTGCCATCACCAAGACAGAGAACACTGAAGCTTTCTTT,CAITKTENTEAFF
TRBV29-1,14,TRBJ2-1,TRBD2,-,TGCAGCGGCAGGGGACTAGCGGGGAGGGATGAGCAGTTCTTC,CSGRGLAGRDEQFF